This TCR beta chain was captured by sequencing in a study of blood T cell repertoires in COVID-19. As for the study in general: T cells, B-cell-depleted T cells, or PBMCs provided the cDNA or gDNA that served as material.

Everyone who took part was about 18 to 89 years old, and they came from about two dozen US areas. Trimming cost V 1 base and J 6 bases, with 10 bases left between them. The germline V gene has CDR1 MNHEY and CDR2 SMNVEV (reference sequence). This CDR3 spans 14 amino acids. Per the original data handling: Amplification of reference gene primers provided the estimated nucleated cell counts. Clones were read by immunoSEQ multiplex PCR, and TCRdb kept only the in-frame ones, dropping some. For V, J and clone size, that table is used; D and trimming come from the DNA. The repertoire holds some 150,000 clones, over 75% seen once, with more than 1% in the top ten.

The chain has TRBV27 and TRBJ1-5; D ambiguous. The receptor comes from a woman aged 30 to 39 with acute COVID-19. What was sequenced was PBMCs or T cells enriched from blood (not recorded which). This CDR3 is CASSLFRGGQPQHF. The CDR3, as DNA: TGTGCCAGCAGTTTATTTCGGGGTGGTCAGCCCCAGCATTTT.